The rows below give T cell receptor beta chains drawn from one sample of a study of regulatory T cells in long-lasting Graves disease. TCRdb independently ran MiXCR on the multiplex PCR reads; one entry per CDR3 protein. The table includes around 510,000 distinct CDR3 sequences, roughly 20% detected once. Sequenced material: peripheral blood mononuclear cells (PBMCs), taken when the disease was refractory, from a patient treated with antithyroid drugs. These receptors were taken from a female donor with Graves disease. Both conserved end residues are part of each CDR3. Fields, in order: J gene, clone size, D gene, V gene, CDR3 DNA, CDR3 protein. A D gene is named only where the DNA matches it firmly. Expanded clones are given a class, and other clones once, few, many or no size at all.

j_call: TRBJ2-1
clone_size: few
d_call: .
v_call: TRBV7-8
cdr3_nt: TGTGCCAGCAGCTTACGAGACAGGACACTACTAGGGAATGAGCAGTTCTTC
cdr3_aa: CASSLRDRTLLGNEQFF

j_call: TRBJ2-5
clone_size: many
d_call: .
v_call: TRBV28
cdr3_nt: TGTGCCAGCAGCTCCGGCGGAGAAGAGACCCAGTACTTC
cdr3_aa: CASSSGGEETQYF

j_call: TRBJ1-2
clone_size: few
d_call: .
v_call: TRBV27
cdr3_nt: TGTGCCAGCAGTTTAGCAAGTACGGGGAACTATGGCTACACCTTC
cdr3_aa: CASSLASTGNYGYTF

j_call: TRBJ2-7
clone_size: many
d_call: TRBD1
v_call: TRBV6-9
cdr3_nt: TGTGCCAGCAGTTACCCGACAGGGGGATCCTACGAGCAGTACTTC
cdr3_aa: CASSYPTGGSYEQYF

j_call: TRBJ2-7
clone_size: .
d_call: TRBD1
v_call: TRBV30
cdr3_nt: TGTGCCTGGAGTGAGGGACAGGGGTCTTTCCACGAGCAGTACTTC
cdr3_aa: CAWSEGQGSFHEQYF

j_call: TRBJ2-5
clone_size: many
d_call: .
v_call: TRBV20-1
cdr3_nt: TGCAGTGCTAGAGATTCCTGGAACCAAGAGACCCAGTACTTC
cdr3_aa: CSARDSWNQETQYF

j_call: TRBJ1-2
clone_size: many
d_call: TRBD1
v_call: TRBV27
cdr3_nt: TGTGCCAGCAGTTTATCCCCTCGGCCAGGGGGGACCTATGGCTACACCTTC
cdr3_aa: CASSLSPRPGGTYGYTF

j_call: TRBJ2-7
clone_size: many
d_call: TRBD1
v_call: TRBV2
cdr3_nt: TGTGCCACCTCATCGGGACAGGGGACCTACGAGCAGTACTTC
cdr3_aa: CATSSGQGTYEQYF

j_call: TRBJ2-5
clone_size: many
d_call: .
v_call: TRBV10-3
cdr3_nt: TGTGCCATCAGTGATGGGACACCGAAACAAGAGACCCAGTACTTC
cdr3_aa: CAISDGTPKQETQYF

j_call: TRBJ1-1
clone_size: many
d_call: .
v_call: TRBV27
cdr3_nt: TGTGCCAGCAGTCACCTCCGCGGCAGTGAAGCTTTCTTT
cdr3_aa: CASSHLRGSEAFF

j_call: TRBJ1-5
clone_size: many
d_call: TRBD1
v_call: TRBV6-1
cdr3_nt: TGTGCCAGCACCCACACCGGGACAGGGGATCAGCCCCAGCATTTT
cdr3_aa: CASTHTGTGDQPQHF

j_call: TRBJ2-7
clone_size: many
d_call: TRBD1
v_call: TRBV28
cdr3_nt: TGTGCCTCCTCGGGACAGGGGGCTCACGAGCAGTACTTC
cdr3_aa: CASSGQGAHEQYF

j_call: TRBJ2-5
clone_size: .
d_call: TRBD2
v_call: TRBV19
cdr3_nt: TGTGCCAGTAGTCCCTGGGACCGCGGGGGGGACCAGTACTTC
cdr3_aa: CASSPWDRGGDQYF

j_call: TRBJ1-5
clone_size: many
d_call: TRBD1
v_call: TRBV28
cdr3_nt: TGTGCCAGCAGTGGCACAGGGGTAAATCAGCCCCAGCATTTT
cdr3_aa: CASSGTGVNQPQHF

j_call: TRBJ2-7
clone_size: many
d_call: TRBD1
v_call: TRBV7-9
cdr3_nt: TGTGCCAGCAGCTTAGCGCTGGACAGGTCCTCCTACGAGCAGTACTTC
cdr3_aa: CASSLALDRSSYEQYF

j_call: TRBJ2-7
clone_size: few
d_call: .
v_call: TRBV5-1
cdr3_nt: TGCGCCAGCAGCTACTCTGAGGGACCCCCATTCTACGAGCAGTACTTC
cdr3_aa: CASSYSEGPPFYEQYF